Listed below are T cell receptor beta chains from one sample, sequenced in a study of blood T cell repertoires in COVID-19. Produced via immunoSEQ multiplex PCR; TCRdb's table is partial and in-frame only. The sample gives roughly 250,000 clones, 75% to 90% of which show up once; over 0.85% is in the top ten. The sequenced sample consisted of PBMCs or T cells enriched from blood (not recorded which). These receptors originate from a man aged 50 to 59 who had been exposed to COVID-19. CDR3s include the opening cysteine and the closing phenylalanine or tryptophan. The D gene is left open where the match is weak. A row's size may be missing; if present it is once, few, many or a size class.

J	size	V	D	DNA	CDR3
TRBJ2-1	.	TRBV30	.	TGTGCCTGGAGTCTAATTTACAATGAGCAGTTCTTC	CAWSLIYNEQFF
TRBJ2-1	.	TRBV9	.	TGTGCCAGCAGCCAGGAGCGGTCGGGAGCAGCCTACAATGAGCAGTTCTTC	CASSQERSGAAYNEQFF
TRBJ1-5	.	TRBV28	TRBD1	TGTGCCAGCAGTGCCCGGACAGGGGATAGCAATCAGCCCCAGCATTTT	CASSARTGDSNQPQHF
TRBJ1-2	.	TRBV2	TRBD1	TGTGCCAGCAGTGTGGGACAGGGGATCTCCCATGGCTACACCTTC	CASSVGQGISHGYTF
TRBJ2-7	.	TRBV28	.	TGTGCCAGCAGCCCAGGTTGGGTCATCTCCTCCTACGAGCAGTACTTC	CASSPGWVISSYEQYF
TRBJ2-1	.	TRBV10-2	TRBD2	TGCGCCAGCAGTGATCTAGCGGGGGTTAATGAGCAGTTCTTC	CASSDLAGVNEQFF
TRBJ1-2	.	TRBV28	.	TGTGCCAGCAGTCCCCCCGGGGGGTTTGGCTATGGCTACACCTTC	CASSPPGGFGYGYTF
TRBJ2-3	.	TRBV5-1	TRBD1	TGCGCCAGCACCCCGGGACAGGTAATCACAGATACGCAGTATTTT	CASTPGQVITDTQYF
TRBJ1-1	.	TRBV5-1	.	TGCGCCAGCAGCTTGATCGAGCGGACTGAAGCTTTCTTT	CASSLIERTEAFF
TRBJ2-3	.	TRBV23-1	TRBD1	TGCGCCAGCAGTCAAAAGGGACAGGGGGGATTCACCTTGGATACGCAGTATTTT	CASSQKGQGGFTLDTQYF
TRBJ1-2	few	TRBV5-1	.	TGCGCCAGCAGCACAAACACCAACTATGGCTACACCTTC	CASSTNTNYGYTF
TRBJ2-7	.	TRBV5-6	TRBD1	TGTGCCAGCAGCTTGAGGGGGCCCTACGAGCAGTACTTC	CASSLRGPYEQYF
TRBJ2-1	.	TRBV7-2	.	TGTGCCAGCGGGAGCTCCTACAATGAGCAGTTCTTC	CASGSSYNEQFF
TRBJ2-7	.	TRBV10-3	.	TGTGCCATCAGTGAAGCAGGGGTCCTCTACGAGCAGTACTTC	CAISEAGVLYEQYF
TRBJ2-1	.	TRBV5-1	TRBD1	TGCGCCAGCAGCTTGGCGGGACAGGCCGAGCAGTTCTTC	CASSLAGQAEQFF
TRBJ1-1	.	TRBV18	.	TGTGCCAGCTCTCCCGGGAGGAACACTGAAGCTTTCTTT	CASSPGRNTEAFF
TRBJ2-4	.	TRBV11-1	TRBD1	TGTGCCAGCAGCTTAGCCGGGACAGGTTTGAACATTCAGTACTTC	CASSLAGTGLNIQYF
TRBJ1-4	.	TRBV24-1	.	TGTGCCACCAGTGATGGGCAGGGCGCAACTAATGAAAAACTGTTTTTT	CATSDGQGATNEKLFF
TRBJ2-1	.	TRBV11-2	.	TGTGCCAGCAGCTTAGCTAGCACCTACAATGAGCAGTTCTTC	CASSLASTYNEQFF
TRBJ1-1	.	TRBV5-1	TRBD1	TGCGCCAGCAGCTCGTACAGGGGTAATGAAGCTTTCTTT	CASSSYRGNEAFF
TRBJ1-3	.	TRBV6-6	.	TGTGCCAGCAGAGCGGGAAACACCATATATTTT	CASRAGNTIYF
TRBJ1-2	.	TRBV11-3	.	TGTGCCAGCAGCTTAGATGTGAGCTATGGCTACACCTTC	CASSLDVSYGYTF
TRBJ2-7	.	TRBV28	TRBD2	TGTGCCAGCAGGCCTGGGACGGCGGGGGACCACGAGCAGTACTTC	CASRPGTAGDHEQYF
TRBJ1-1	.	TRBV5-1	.	TGCGCCAGCAGTAAGCAGAACACTGAAGCTTTCTTT	CASSKQNTEAFF
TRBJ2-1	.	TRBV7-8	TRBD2	TGTGCCAGCAGCAAGGGACTAGCGGGAGTCATCTACAATGAGCAGTTCTTC	CASSKGLAGVIYNEQFF
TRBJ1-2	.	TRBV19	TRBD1	TGTGCCAGTAGTATACAGGGGGCGGTAAACTATGGCTACACCTTC	CASSIQGAVNYGYTF
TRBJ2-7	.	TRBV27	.	TGTGCCAGCAGTTTACGCAGGGGATCCTACGAGCAGTACTTC	CASSLRRGSYEQYF
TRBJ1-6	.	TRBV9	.	TGTGCCAGCAGCGTTTTCCCGGGGGTAGGTTCACCCCTCCACTTT	CASSVFPGVGSPLHF
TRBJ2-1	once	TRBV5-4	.	TGTGCCAGCAGCTTGGGACTCGGTTGGAACAATGAGCAGTTCTTC	CASSLGLGWNNEQFF